The rows below give T cell receptor beta chains drawn from one sample of a study of a mutant IDH1 vaccine in newly diagnosed glioma. The table came from immunoSEQ multiplex PCR; TCRdb's copy has only in-frame clones and leaves some out. The sample consists of 50,000 to 70,000 clones, roughly 81% of them appearing once. These receptors' antigens are unknown. The sample here was PBMCs, taken from a glioma patient whose treatment included an IDH1 peptide vaccine. These receptors came from a woman aged 40 to 55 with glioma. Some clones in this sample may be carry-over from other donors' samples. The CDR3 runs from the conserved cysteine through the conserved F or W. The order of the fields is D gene, clone size, J gene, V gene, CDR3 protein, CDR3 DNA. D genes are given only for firm matches. Clone sizes are given selectively: once, few, many, or a class where the clone is expanded.

-	-	TRBJ2-3	TRBV27	CASSLEGASTDTQYF	TGTGCCAGCAGTTTAGAAGGTGCTAGCACAGATACGCAGTATTTT
-	-	TRBJ1-1	TRBV12-5	CASGLVRDEAFF	TGTGCTAGTGGTTTGGTAAGGGATGAAGCTTTCTTT
-	-	TRBJ1-5	TRBV6-5	CASRQGYNQPQHF	TGTGCCAGCAGACAGGGTTACAATCAGCCCCAGCATTTT
-	-	TRBJ1-5	TRBV5-6	CASDSTYQPQHF	TGTGCCAGCGATTCAACCTATCAGCCCCAGCATTTT
TRBD1	-	TRBJ2-1	TRBV2	CASSEGRTGGDEQFF	TGTGCCAGCAGTGAAGGGAGGACAGGGGGGGATGAGCAGTTCTTC
-	few	TRBJ1-5	TRBV27	CASSLGRNQPQHF	TGTGCCAGCAGTTTAGGCCGAAATCAGCCCCAGCATTTT
TRBD2	-	TRBJ2-1	TRBV14	CASSRQAGGEFF	TGTGCCAGCAGTCGTCAGGCGGGGGGCGAGTTCTTC
-	few	TRBJ1-1	TRBV7-3	CASSVSQRNTEAFF	TGTGCCAGCAGCGTCTCACAGAGGAACACTGAAGCTTTCTTT
-	-	TRBJ2-2	TRBV19	CARSKEGEVGELFF	TGTGCCAGGTCGAAAGAGGGGGAAGTCGGGGAGCTGTTTTTT
-	-	TRBJ1-1	TRBV6-1	CASSENFNTEAFF	TGTGCCAGCAGTGAAAATTTCAACACTGAAGCTTTCTTT
-	few	TRBJ1-6	TRBV25-1	CASSREPHNSPLHF	TGTGCCAGCAGTAGGGAACCGCATAATTCACCCCTCCACTTT
-	-	TRBJ2-1	TRBV29-1	CSVVSPMVEQFF	TGCAGCGTTGTGTCCCCGATGGTTGAGCAGTTCTTC
-	few	TRBJ1-1	TRBV5-1	CASSAEPSNTEAFF	TGCGCCAGCAGCGCGGAGCCTTCGAACACTGAAGCTTTCTTT
-	-	TRBJ1-2	TRBV18	CASSPSVLSDYGYTF	TGTGCCAGCTCTCCTTCGGTCTTGTCTGACTATGGCTACACCTTC
TRBD1	-	TRBJ1-2	TRBV7-6	CASSPRQGNGYGYTF	TGTGCCAGCAGCCCGCGACAGGGGAACGGCTATGGCTACACCTTC
-	-	TRBJ1-3	TRBV10-3	CAISLRVGNTIYF	TGTGCCATCAGTCTGAGGGTTGGAAACACCATATATTTT
-	-	TRBJ2-3	TRBV11-2	CASSLVGTQYF	TGTGCCAGCAGCTTAGTGGGAACGCAGTATTTT
-	-	TRBJ1-4	TRBV27	CASSLTTGKGKLFF	TGTGCCAGCAGTTTGACAACAGGGAAGGGAAAACTGTTTTTT
TRBD2	-	TRBJ2-5	TRBV5-6	CASSIGLAHPQETQYF	TGTGCCAGCAGCATTGGACTAGCGCATCCCCAAGAGACCCAGTACTTC
-	-	TRBJ1-1	TRBV5-4	CASSHKKTGAEAFF	TGTGCCAGCAGCCACAAAAAAACCGGAGCAGAAGCTTTCTTT